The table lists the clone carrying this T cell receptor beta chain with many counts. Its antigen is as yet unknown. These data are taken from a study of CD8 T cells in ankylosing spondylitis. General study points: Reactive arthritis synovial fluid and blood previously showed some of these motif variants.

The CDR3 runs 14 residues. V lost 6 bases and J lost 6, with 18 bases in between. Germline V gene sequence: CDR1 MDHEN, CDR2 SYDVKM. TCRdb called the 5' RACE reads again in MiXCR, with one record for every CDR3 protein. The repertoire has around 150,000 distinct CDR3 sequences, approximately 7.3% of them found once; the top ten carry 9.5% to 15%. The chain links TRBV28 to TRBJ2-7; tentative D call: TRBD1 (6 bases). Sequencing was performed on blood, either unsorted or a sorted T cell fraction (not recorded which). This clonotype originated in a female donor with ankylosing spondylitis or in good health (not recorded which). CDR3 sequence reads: CASRNRVPDFEQYF. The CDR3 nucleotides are TGTGCCAGCAGGAACAGGGTCCCAGACTTCGAGCAGTACTTC.